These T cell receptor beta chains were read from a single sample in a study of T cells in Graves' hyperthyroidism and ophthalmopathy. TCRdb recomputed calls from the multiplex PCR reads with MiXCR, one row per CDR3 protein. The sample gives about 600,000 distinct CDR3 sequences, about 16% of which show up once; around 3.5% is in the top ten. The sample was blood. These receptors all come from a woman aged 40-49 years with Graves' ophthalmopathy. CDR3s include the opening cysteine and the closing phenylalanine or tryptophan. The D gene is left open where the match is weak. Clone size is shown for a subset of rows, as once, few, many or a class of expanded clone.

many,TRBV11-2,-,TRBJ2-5,CASSLAPQAEETQYF,TGTGCCAGCAGCTTAGCCCCCCAGGCAGAAGAGACCCAGTACTTC
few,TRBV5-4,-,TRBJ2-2,CASRHEYTGELFF,TGTGCCAGCAGGCATGAATACACCGGGGAGCTGTTTTTT
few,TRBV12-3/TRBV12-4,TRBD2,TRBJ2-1,CASSFPGGGAYNEQFF,TGTGCCAGCAGTTTCCCCGGTGGGGGGGCCTACAATGAGCAGTTCTTC
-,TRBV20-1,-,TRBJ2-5,CSARVAGGETQYF,TGCAGTGCTAGAGTCGCTGGGGGAGAGACCCAGTACTTC
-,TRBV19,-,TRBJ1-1,CASSYGQSTEAFF,TGTGCCAGTAGTTACGGACAGTCGACTGAAGCTTTCTTT
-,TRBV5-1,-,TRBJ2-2,CASSLGYLSTANTGELFF,TGCGCCAGCAGCTTGGGTTATTTGTCTACGGCGAACACCGGGGAGCTGTTTTTT
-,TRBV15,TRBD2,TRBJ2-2,CATSKRRGLANTGELFF,TGTGCCACCAGCAAACGACGGGGACTAGCGAACACCGGGGAGCTGTTTTTT
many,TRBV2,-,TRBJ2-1,CASSDLNSSYNEQFF,TGTGCCAGCAGTGACCTCAATAGCTCCTACAATGAGCAGTTCTTC
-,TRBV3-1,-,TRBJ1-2,CASSLAPRGSLGYTF,TGTGCCAGCAGCCTCGCCCCAAGGGGGTCGCTAGGCTACACCTTC
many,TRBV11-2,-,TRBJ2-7,CASSLSAEQYF,TGTGCCAGCAGCTTATCCGCGGAGCAGTACTTC
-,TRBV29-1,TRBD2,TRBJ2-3,CSVIGTSGGLGTQYF,TGCAGCGTTATCGGGACTAGCGGGGGGCTGGGTACGCAGTATTTT
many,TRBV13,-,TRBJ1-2,CASSYGDTNYGYTF,TGTGCCAGCAGCTACGGGGACACCAACTATGGCTACACCTTC
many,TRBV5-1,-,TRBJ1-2,CASSLETLYGYTF,TGCGCCAGCAGCTTGGAGACGCTCTATGGCTACACCTTC
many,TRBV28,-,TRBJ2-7,CASSFPGGHEQYF,TGTGCCAGCAGTTTCCCTGGGGGCCACGAGCAGTACTTC
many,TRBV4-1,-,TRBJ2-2,CASSPSREANTGELFF,TGCGCCAGCAGCCCCTCCAGGGAGGCGAACACCGGGGAGCTGTTTTTT
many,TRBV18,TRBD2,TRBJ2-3,CASSPGLAGPPDTQYF,TGTGCCAGCTCACCGGGACTAGCGGGACCCCCAGATACGCAGTATTTT
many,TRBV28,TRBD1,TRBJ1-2,CASSTYPQGSYGYTF,TGTGCCAGCAGCACCTACCCACAGGGGTCCTATGGCTACACCTTC
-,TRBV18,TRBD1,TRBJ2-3,CASSPTGTGGIDTQYF,TGTGCCAGCTCACCAACCGGGACAGGGGGCATAGATACGCAGTATTTT
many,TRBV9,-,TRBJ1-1,CASSVVEEMNTEAFF,TGTGCCAGCAGCGTAGTTGAGGAGATGAACACTGAAGCTTTCTTT
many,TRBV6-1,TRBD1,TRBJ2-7,CASSGSRDSKPYEQYF,TGTGCCAGCAGTGGCTCCAGGGACAGCAAACCCTACGAGCAGTACTTC
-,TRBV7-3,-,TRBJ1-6,CASSLRTASSYNSPLHF,TGTGCCAGCAGCTTGCGGACGGCAAGCTCCTATAATTCACCCCTCCACTTT
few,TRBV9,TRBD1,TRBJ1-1,CASSVGGETGGSGTEAFF,TGTGCCAGCAGCGTAGGAGGGGAGACAGGGGGTAGCGGCACTGAAGCTTTCTTT
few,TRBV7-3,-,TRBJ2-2,CASSPAGVVAENTGELFF,TGTGCCAGCAGCCCAGCGGGTGTGGTAGCGGAAAACACCGGGGAGCTGTTTTTT
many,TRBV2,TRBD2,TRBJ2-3,CASSNERGGTDTQYF,TGTGCCAGCAGTAATGAGCGGGGGGGCACAGATACGCAGTATTTT
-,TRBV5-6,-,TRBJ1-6,CASSLEGLPLHF,TGTGCCAGCAGCTTGGAGGGTCTCCCCCTCCACTTT
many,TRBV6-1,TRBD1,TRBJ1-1,CASRSGQGARTEAFF,TGTGCCAGCAGATCAGGACAGGGGGCTCGCACTGAAGCTTTCTTT
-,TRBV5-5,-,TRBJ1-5,CASSLTTVGQPQHF,TGTGCCAGCAGCTTGACAACGGTGGGTCAGCCCCAGCATTTT
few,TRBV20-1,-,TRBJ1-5,CSAFGASYSNQPQHF,TGCAGTGCATTCGGAGCGTCTTATAGCAATCAGCCCCAGCATTTT
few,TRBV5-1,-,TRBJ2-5,CASSLYGETQYF,TGCGCCAGCAGCTTATATGGGGAGACCCAGTACTTC
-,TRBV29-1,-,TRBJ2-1,CSVGLGGANEQFF,TGCAGCGTTGGACTAGGTGGAGCCAATGAGCAGTTCTTC
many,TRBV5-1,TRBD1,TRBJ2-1,CASSADRGGPDEQFF,TGCGCCAGCAGCGCGGACAGGGGTGGGCCTGATGAGCAGTTCTTC
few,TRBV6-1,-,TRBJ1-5,CASSSMTGNQPQHF,TGTGCCAGCAGTTCCATGACTGGCAATCAGCCCCAGCATTTT
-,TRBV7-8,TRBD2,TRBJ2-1,CASLAGVEQFF,TGTGCCAGCCTAGCGGGGGTAGAGCAGTTCTTC
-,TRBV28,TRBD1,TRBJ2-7,CVSSSGTGSYEQYF,TGTGTCAGCAGCTCCGGGACAGGCTCCTACGAGCAGTACTTC
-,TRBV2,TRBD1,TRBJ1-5,CASSELLGTGINQPQHF,TGTGCCAGCAGTGAGTTACTCGGGACAGGGATAAATCAGCCCCAGCATTTT
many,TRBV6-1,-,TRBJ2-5,CASGGDSQETQYF,TGTGCCAGCGGTGGGGACTCACAAGAGACCCAGTACTTC
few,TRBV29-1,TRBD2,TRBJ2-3,CSVGTSGGVRDTQYF,TGCAGCGTTGGGACTAGCGGGGGAGTCAGGGATACGCAGTATTTT
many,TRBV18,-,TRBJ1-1,CASSPQGDSYTEAFF,TGTGCCAGCTCACCACAGGGAGACAGCTACACTGAAGCTTTCTTT
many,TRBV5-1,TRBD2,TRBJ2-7,CASSAGTSGNIEQYF,TGCGCCAGCAGCGCGGGGACTAGCGGGAATATCGAGCAGTACTTC
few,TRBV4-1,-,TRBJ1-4,CASSQDSYNEKLFF,TGCGCCAGCAGCCAAGACAGTTATAATGAAAAACTGTTTTTT
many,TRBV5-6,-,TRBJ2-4,CASSLGWGTIQYF,TGTGCCAGCAGCTTGGGGTGGGGGACCATTCAGTACTTC
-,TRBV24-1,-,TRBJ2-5,CATSDSGPTETQYF,TGTGCCACCAGTGATTCGGGACCGACGGAGACCCAGTACTTC
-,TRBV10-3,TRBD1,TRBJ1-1,CAIGTGAVNTEASF,TGTGCCATTGGGACAGGGGCCGTGAACACTGAAGCTTCCTTT
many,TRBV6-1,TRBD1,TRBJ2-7,CASSGGPGQGVEGRSYEQYF,TGTGCCAGCAGTGGGGGACCGGGACAGGGTGTTGAAGGCCGTTCCTACGAGCAGTACTTC
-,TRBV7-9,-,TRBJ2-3,CASSLEEGLPQYF,TGTGCCAGCAGCTTGGAGGAGGGACTCCCGCAGTATTTT
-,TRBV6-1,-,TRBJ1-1,CASSEIPLAEAFF,TGTGCCAGCAGTGAAATCCCCCTAGCTGAAGCTTTCTTT
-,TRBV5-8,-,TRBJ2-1,CASSFGLVTYNEQFF,TGTGCCAGCAGCTTCGGGCTAGTCACCTACAATGAGCAGTTCTTC
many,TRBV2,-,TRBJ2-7,CASSGSGGWEQYF,TGTGCCAGCAGTGGGTCTGGGGGTTGGGAGCAGTACTTC
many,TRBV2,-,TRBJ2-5,CASTEGRERYQETQYF,TGTGCCAGCACCGAAGGGCGAGAAAGGTACCAAGAGACCCAGTACTTC
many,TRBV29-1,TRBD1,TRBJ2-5,CSVADRPSKETQYF,TGCAGCGTTGCGGACAGGCCTAGTAAAGAGACCCAGTACTTC
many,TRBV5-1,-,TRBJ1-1,CASRTGMNTEAFF,TGCGCCAGCAGAACAGGGATGAACACTGAAGCTTTCTTT
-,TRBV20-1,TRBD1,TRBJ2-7,CSARVGTGNSYEQYF,TGCAGTGCTAGGGTCGGGACAGGCAACTCCTACGAGCAGTACTTC
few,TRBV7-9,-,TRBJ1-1,CASSERSNTEAFF,TGTGCCAGCAGCGAAAGGTCCAACACTGAAGCTTTCTTT
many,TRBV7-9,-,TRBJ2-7,CASSLGAASYEQYF,TGTGCCAGCAGCTTGGGGGCGGCCTCCTACGAGCAGTACTTC